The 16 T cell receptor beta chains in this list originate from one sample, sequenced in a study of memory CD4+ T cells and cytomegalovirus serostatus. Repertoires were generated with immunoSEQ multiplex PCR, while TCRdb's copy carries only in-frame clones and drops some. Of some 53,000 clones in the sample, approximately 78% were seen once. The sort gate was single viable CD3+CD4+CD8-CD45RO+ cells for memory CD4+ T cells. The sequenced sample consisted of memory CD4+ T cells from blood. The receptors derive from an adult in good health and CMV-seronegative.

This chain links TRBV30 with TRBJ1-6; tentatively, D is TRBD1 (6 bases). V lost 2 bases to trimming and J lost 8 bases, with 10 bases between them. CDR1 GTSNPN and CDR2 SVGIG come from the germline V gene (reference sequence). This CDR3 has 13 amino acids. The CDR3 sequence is CAWSRDIDSPLHF. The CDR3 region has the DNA TGTGCCTGGAGTCGGGACATCGATTCACCCCTCCACTTT.

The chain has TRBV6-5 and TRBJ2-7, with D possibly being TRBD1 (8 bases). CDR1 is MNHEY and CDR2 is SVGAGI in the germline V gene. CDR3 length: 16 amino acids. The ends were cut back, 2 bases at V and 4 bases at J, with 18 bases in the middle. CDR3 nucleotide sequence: TGTGCCAGCAGTTACCCCGGACAGGGAGGGAGATACGAGCAGTACTTC. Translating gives CASSYPGQGGRYEQYF.

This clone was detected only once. The DNA for the CDR3 is TGTGCCAGCAGCCCTCTTAACTTTCTAGCGGGGCAATCCTACGAGCAGTACTTC. Translated: CASSPLNFLAGQSYEQYF. The V gene is TRBV11-2, the J gene TRBJ2-7; TRBD2 aligns across 9 bases. The CDR3 totals 18 residues. Losses at the gene ends were 5 bases for V and 1 base for J; bases not matched to a gene: 15. In germline, CDR1 is SGHAT, CDR2 FQNNGV.

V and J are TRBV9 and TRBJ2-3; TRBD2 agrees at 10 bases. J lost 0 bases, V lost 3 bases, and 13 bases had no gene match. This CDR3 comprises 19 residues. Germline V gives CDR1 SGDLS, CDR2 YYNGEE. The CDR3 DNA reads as TGTGCCAGCAGCGATCCAAAGCGGGGGGGAAGCCGTAGCACAGATACGCAGTATTTT. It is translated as CASSDPKRGGSRSTDTQYF.

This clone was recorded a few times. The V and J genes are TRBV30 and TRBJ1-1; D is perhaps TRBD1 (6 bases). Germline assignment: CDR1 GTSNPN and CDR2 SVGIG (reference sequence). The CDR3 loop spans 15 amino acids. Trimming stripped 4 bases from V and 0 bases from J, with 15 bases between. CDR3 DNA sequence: TGTGCCTGGATTGGGGGCAGCGACATGAACACTGAAGCTTTCTTT. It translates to CAWIGGSDMNTEAFF.

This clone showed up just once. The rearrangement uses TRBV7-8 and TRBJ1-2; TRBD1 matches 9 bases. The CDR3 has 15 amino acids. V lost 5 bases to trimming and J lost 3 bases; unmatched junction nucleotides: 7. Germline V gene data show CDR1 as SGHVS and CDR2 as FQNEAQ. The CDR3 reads CASSAGGQGDYGYTF. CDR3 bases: TGTGCCAGCAGCGCAGGGGGACAGGGCGACTATGGCTACACCTTC. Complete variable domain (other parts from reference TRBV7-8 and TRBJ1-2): GAGVSQSPRYKVAKRGQDVALRCDPISGHVSLFWYQQALGQGPEFLTYFQNEAQLDKSGLPSDRFFAERPEGSVSTLKIQRTQQEDSAVYLCASSAGGQGDYGYTFGSGTRLTVV.

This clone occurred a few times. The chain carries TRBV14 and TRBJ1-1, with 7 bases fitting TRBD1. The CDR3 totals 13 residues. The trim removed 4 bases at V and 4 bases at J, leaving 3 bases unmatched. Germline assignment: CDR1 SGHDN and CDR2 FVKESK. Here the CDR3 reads CASSLGQTTEAFF. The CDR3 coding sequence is TGTGCCAGCAGCCTGGGACAGACCACTGAAGCTTTCTTT.

The CDR3 nucleotides are TGCAGCGTTGAAGAGGGAAGGACTACCATGAGCAATGAGCAGTTCTTC. Translated: CSVEEGRTTMSNEQFF. The chain recombines TRBV29-1 with TRBJ2-1; a possible D gene is TRBD2 (6 bases). This CDR3 has 16 residues. Germline lookup yields CDR1 SQVTM and CDR2 ANQGSEA. V gave up 0 bases and J gave up 6 bases, with 18 bases separating them.

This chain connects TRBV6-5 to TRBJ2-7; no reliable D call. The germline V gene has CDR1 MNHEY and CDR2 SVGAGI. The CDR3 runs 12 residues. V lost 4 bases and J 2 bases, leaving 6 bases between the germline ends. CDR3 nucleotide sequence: TGTGCCAGCAGTTCGGCCCCCTACGAGCAGTACTTC. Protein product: CASSSAPYEQYF.

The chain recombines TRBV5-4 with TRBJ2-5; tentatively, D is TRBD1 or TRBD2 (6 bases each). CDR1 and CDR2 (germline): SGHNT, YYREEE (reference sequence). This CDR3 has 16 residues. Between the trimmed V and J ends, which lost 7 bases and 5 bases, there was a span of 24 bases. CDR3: CASPGGDPRRGETQYF. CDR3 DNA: TGTGCCAGCCCCGGAGGGGATCCTCGGAGGGGGGAGACCCAGTACTTC. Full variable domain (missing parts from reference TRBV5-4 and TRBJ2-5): ETGVTQSPTHLIKTRGQQVTLRCSSQSGHNTVSWYQQALGQGPQFIFQYYREEENGRGNFPPRFSGLQFPNYSSELNVNALELDDSALYLCASPGGDPRRGETQYFGPGTRLLVL.

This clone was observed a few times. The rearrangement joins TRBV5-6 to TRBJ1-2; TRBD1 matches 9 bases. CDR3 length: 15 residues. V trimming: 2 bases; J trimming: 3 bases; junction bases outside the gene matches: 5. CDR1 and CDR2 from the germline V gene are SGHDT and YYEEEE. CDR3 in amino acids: CASSFTGGSHYGYTF. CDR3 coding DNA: TGTGCCAGCAGCTTTACAGGGGGCAGTCACTATGGCTACACCTTC.

The DNA of the CDR3 is TGTGCCAGCAGACAGGGGTTGGTTAACTATGGCTACACCTTC. It specifies CASRQGLVNYGYTF. V gene TRBV7-2 combines with J gene TRBJ1-2; 7 bases match TRBD1. After removal of 6 bases from V and 1 base from J, the junction contained 5 bases not matched to a gene. The length of the CDR3 is 14 residues. Germline CDR1 SGHTA, CDR2 FQGNSA.

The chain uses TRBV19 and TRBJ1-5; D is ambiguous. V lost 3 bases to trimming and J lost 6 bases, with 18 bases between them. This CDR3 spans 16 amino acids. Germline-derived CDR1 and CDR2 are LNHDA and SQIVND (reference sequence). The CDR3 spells CASSIGWAEMSQPQHF. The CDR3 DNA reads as TGTGCCAGTAGTATCGGGTGGGCAGAAATGAGTCAGCCCCAGCATTTT.

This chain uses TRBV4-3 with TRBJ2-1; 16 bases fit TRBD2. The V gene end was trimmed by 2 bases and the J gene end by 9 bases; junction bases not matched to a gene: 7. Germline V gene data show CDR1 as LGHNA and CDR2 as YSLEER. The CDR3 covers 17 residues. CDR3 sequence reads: CASSQQGLAGGPGEQFF. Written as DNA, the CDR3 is TGCGCCAGCAGCCAACAGGGACTAGCGGGGGGGCCCGGTGAGCAGTTCTTC.

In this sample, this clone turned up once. CDR3 protein: CASEEGINGNQPQHF. The CDR3, as DNA: TGTGCCAGCGAGGAGGGGATTAATGGCAATCAGCCCCAGCATTTT. The rearrangement joins TRBV7-9 to TRBJ1-5; D may be TRBD1 (5 bases). The CDR3 runs 15 residues. The germline V gene encodes CDR1 SEHNR and CDR2 FQNEAQ (reference sequence). Trimming shortened V by 8 bases and J by 2 bases, and 16 bases separated the two germline ends.

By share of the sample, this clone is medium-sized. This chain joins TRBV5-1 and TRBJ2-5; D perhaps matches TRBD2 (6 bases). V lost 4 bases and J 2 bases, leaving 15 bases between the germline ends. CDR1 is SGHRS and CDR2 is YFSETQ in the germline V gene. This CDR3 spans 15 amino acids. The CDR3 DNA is TGCGCCAGCAGCCCGGGGGTCGGGAATCAAGAGACCCAGTACTTC. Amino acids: CASSPGVGNQETQYF.